The rows below give T cell receptor beta chains drawn from one sample of a study of tumor-infiltrating lymphocytes in localized non-small cell lung cancer. Using immunoSEQ multiplex PCR, the repertoire was profiled, and TCRdb retains in-frame clones only, with some absent. This table holds some 29,000 clones, approximately 83% found once. The sequenced sample consisted of lung tumor tissue. These receptor sequences come from a human donor with non-small cell lung cancer. CDR3s leave out the opening cysteine and the closing phenylalanine or tryptophan. The D gene is left open where the match is weak.

. TRBV28 ASSVPGREKLF
. TRBV4-3 ASSPARIYYNEQF
. TRBV18 ASSPTGPGEANYGYT
. TRBV18 ASSPLRGQPGNTIY
. TRBV5-5 ASSLVWATGELF
. TRBV25-1 ASSEGAGYGYT
. TRBV4-2 ASSQDRVGKTQY
. TRBV7-9 ASSLGGSSSNQPQH
. TRBV9 ASNGGPGDTQY
. TRBV15 ATSRGQAAEKLF
. TRBV5-3 ASLEGFGYT
. TRBV5-1 ASSLAWPADTQY
TRBD2 TRBV7-9 ASSLVSSGGDTQY
. TRBV19 ASSIGVTDYQPQH
TRBD2 TRBV6-4 ASYYRTSGDGTDTQY